What follows describes a single T cell receptor beta chain. The target antigen is unknown. This sample stems from a study of cytomegalovirus exposure and HLA in healthy donors. Notes on the study in general: A previous analysis found most TCR beta V segments productive roughly 87% or roughly 30% of the time.

The PCR used 60 Vbeta and 13 Jbeta primers. TCRdb's copy holds only in-frame clones and misses some; the assay was immunoSEQ multiplex PCR. This table holds over 200,000 clones, 82% found once. The CDR3 runs 12 residues. In germline, CDR1 is GTSNPN, CDR2 SVGIG (reference sequence). V dropped 5 bases and J dropped 9; count of bases not matched to a gene: 4. What was sequenced was PBMCs. The source is a woman aged 40 to 49 in good health and CMV-seronegative. This sequence joins TRBV30 and TRBJ1-6; TRBD1 matches 7 bases. CDR3 region: CAWDRVASPLHF. In DNA, the CDR3 is TGTGCCTGGGACAGGGTCGCTTCACCCCTCCACTTT.